Sequencing of this T cell receptor beta chain was carried out in a study of CD8 T cells in Susac syndrome. The ends were cut back, 2 bases at V and 3 bases at J, with 12 bases in the middle. The germline CDR1 and CDR2 sequences are MNHEY and SVGEGT. This CDR3 comprises 15 residues. The authors sequenced TCR beta from blood CD8+ and CD4+ T cells. The multiple sclerosis controls comprised treatment-naive patients whose relapsing-remitting disease was stable or active. The TEMRA cells underwent FACS enrichment, while the CD8+ and CD4+ T cells underwent negative isolation. An input of about 0.5 to 1 ug of RNA was subjected to reverse transcription using random hexamers. Amplification of TCR beta CDR3 by immunoSEQ multiplex PCR spanned 54 Vbeta and 13 Jbeta. TCRdb itself ran the immunoSEQ multiplex PCR reads through MiXCR, one entry per CDR3 protein. Of about 290,000 distinct CDR3 sequences in the sample, approximately 91% were seen once.

The V and J genes are TRBV6-2 or TRBV6-3 and TRBJ2-3; perhaps TRBD2 as D (5 bases). The sequence came from a human donor with multiple sclerosis. The sequenced material came from CD8+ T cells from PBMCs. The CDR3 DNA is TGTGCCAGCAGTTACCTCCTAGCCCTGACAGATACGCAGTATTTT. Its translation: CASSYLLALTDTQYF.